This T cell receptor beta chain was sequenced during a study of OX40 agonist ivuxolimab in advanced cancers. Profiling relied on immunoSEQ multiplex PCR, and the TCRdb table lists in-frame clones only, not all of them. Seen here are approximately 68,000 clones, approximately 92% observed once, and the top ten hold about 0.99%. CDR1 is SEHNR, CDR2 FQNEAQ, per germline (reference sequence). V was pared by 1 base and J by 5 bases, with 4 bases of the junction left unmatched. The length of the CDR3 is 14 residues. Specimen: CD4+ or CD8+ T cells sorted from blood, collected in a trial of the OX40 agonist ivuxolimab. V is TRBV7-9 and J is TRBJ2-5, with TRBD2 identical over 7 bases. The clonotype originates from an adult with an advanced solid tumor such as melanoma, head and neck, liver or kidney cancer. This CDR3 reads CASSLVDSGETQYF. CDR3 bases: TGTGCCAGCAGCTTAGTGGATAGCGGGGAGACCCAGTACTTC.